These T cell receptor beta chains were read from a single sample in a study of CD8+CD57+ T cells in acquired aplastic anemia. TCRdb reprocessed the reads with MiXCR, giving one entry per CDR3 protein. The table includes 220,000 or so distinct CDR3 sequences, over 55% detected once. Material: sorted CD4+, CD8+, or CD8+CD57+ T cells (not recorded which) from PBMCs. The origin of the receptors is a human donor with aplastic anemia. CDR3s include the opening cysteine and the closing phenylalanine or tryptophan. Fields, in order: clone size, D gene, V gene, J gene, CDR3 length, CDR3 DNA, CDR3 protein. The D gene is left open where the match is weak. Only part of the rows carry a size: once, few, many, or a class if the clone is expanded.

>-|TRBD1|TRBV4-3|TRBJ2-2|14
TGCGCCAGCAGCCCTAGGACAGGGACTGGGGAGCTGTTTTTT
CASSPRTGTGELFF
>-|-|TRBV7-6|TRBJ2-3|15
TGTGCCAGCAGTATAGGGGCGGGAAGGGCAGATACGCAGTATTTT
CASSIGAGRADTQYF
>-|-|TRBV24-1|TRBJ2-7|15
TGTGCCAGCAGCGTAGGAACGGGATCGACCTACGAGCAGTACTTC
CASSVGTGSTYEQYF
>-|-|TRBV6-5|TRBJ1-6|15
TGTGCCAGCAGGAAACGTGGGGTGGGTAATTCACCCCTCCACTTT
CASRKRGVGNSPLHF
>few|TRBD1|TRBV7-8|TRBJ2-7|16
TGTGCCAGCAGCTTAGATGCGGGACAGGGTGCCTACGAGCAGTACTTC
CASSLDAGQGAYEQYF
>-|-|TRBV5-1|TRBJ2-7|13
TGCGCCAGCAGCTTGGGGACTAACTACGAGCAGTACTTC
CASSLGTNYEQYF
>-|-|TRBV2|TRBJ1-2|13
TGTGCCAGCAGTGAAGGGAGTAGAGGTGGCTACACCTTC
CASSEGSRGGYTF
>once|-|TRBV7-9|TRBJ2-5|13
TGTGCCAGCAGCTCCCAGAGGGGAGAGACCCAGTACTTC
CASSSQRGETQYF
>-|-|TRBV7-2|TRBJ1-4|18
TGTGCCAGCAGCTTAGTATCTCGGCAGGGGTTAACTAATGAAAAACTGTCTTTT
CASSLVSRQGLTNEKLSF
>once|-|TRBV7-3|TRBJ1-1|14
TGTGCCAGCAGCTTATCTGGAGGGAACACTGAAGCTTTCTTT
CASSLSGGNTEAFF
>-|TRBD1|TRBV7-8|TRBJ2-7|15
TGTGCCAGCAGCTTACCCGGGACAGAAGGCTACGAGCAGTACTTC
CASSLPGTEGYEQYF
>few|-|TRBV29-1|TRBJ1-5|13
TGCAGCCTCGCTCAAAGACCTAATCAGCCCCAGCATTTT
CSLAQRPNQPQHF
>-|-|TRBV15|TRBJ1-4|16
TGTGCCACCAGCAGGTCACCCAGTGCAACTAATGAAAAACTGTTTTTT
CATSRSPSATNEKLFF
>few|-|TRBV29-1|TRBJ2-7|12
TGCAGCGTTGAAGAACAGGGTTACGAGCAGTACTTC
CSVEEQGYEQYF
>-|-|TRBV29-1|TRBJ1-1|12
TGCAGCTGCATGATACAGGGAACTGAAGCTTTCTTT
CSCMIQGTEAFF
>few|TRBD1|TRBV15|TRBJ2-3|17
TGTGCCACCAGCAGCTCCAGGTCGGGACAGGGCACAGATACGCAGTATTTT
CATSSSRSGQGTDTQYF
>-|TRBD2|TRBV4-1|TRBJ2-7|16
TGCGCCAGCAGCCAGAAGGGACTAGCGGGAACCTACGAGCAGTACTTC
CASSQKGLAGTYEQYF
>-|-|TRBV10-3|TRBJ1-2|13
TGTGCCATCGGTGAGCGGCTGATATATGGCTACACCTTC
CAIGERLIYGYTF
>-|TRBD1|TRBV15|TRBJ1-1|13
TGTGCCGCCAGCAGCCAGACAGGGGGCGCAGCTTTCTTT
CAASSQTGGAAFF
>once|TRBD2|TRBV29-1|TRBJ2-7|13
TGCAGCGTCGCGGGCGGGAGGACCTACGAGCAGTACTTC
CSVAGGRTYEQYF
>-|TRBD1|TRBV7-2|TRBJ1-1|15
TGTGCCAGCAGCTACGCAGGGGGCAGGTCCACTGAAGCTTTCTTT
CASSYAGGRSTEAFF
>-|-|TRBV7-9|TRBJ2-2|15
TGTGCCAGCAGCCTTTCTTGGGGGAACACCGGGGAGCTGTTTTTT
CASSLSWGNTGELFF
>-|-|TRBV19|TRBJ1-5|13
TGTGCCAGTAGTCGGTCTAAGGGACGGCCCCAGCATTTT
CASSRSKGRPQHF
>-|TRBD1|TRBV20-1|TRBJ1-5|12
TGCAGTGCTTGGGACAGTAATCAGCCCCAGCATTTT
CSAWDSNQPQHF
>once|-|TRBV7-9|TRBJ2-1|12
TGTGCCAGCAGCTTAGTCCTGGGAGAGCAGTTCTTC
CASSLVLGEQFF
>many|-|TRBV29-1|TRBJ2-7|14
TGCAGCGTCCGCGACAGGGGAGGGCTCTACGAGCAGTACTTC
CSVRDRGGLYEQYF
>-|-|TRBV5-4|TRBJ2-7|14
TGTGCCAGCACTAACTCCGGGATCCCCTACGAGCAGTACTTC
CASTNSGIPYEQYF
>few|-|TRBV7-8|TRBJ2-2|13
TGTGCCAGCAGCTTAGGTTTTAACGGGGAGCTGTTTTTT
CASSLGFNGELFF
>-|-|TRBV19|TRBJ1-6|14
TGTGCCAGTAGTGAGGTATTGAGTAATTCACCCCTCCACTTT
CASSEVLSNSPLHF
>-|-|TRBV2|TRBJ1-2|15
TGTGCCAGCAGCCCCCCCGTAGCCATAAACTATGGCTACACCTTC
CASSPPVAINYGYTF
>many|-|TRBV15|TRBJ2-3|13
TGTGCCACCAGCAGAGAGCTCGTGGATACGCAGTATTTT
CATSRELVDTQYF
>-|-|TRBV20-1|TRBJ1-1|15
TGCAGTGCTGCACCCTGGACAGTCCAGAACACTGAAGCTTTCTTT
CSAAPWTVQNTEAFF
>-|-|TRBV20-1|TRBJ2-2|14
TGCAGTGCTAGGGGTCCGGGAAACACCGGGGAGCTGTTTTTT
CSARGPGNTGELFF
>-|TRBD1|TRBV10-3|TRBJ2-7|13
TGTGCCACCCAGGACAGGGGGCTTTACGAGCAGTACTTC
CATQDRGLYEQYF
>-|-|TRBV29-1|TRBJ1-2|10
TGCAGCGTGCAGGGGTATGGCTACACCTTC
CSVQGYGYTF
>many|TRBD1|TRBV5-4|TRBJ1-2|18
TGTGCCAGCAGCTTCTCCCACTTCTTTATGACAGGGGTTGGCGGCTACACCTTC
CASSFSHFFMTGVGGYTF
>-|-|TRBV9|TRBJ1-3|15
TGTGCCAGCAGCGTAGGTCAATCGAGGGGAAACACCATATATTTT
CASSVGQSRGNTIYF
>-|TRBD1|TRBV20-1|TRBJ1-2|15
TGCAGTGCTAAGGGAATAGACAGGGGGGACTATGGCTACACCTTC
CSAKGIDRGDYGYTF
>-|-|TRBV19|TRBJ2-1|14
TGTGCCAGTAGTATTAGCCCTGCCTACAATGAGCAGTTCTTC
CASSISPAYNEQFF
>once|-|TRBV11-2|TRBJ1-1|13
TGTGCCAGCAGCTTAGGTTTGCACACTGAAGCTTTCTTT
CASSLGLHTEAFF
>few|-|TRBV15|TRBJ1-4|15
TGTGCCACCAGCAGGGAGACAGGCTCGACGGAAAAACTGTTTTTT
CATSRETGSTEKLFF
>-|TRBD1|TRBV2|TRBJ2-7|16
TGTGCCAGCAGTGTAACCCGGGACAGGGAAACCTACGAGCAGTACTTC
CASSVTRDRETYEQYF
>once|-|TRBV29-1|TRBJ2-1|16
TGCAGCGTTGTAGACACCATTGGGGGTATGGGACGGGAGCAGTTCTTC
CSVVDTIGGMGREQFF
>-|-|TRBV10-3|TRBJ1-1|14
TGTGCCATCTCTCCCCGGGGAGAGAACACTGAAGCTTTCTTT
CAISPRGENTEAFF
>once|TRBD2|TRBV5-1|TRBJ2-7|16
TGCGCCAGCAGCTTGGCCATAGGCGGGGGGAACTACGAGCAGTACTTC
CASSLAIGGGNYEQYF
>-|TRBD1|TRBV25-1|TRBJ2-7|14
TGTGCCAGCGGGACACAGGGGGCCCTCTACGAGCAGTACTTC
CASGTQGALYEQYF
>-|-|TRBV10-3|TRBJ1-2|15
TGTGCCACCTTTAGGGCAGAACAGGGATCTTATGGCTACACCTTC
CATFRAEQGSYGYTF
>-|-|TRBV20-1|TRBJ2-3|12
TGCAGTGCGGGGGGTCATCAAGATACGCAGTATTTT
CSAGGHQDTQYF
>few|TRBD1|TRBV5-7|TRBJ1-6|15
TGTGCCAGCAGCTTCTTAGGACAGGGAAGTTCACCCCTCCACTTT
CASSFLGQGSSPLHF
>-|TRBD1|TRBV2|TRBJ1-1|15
TGTGCCAGCAGGTCCCAGGGGGTTTCGAACACTGAAGCTTTCTTT
CASRSQGVSNTEAFF
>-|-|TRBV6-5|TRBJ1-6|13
TGTGCCAGCAGTGAAGCCCGTAATTCACCCCTCCACTTT
CASSEARNSPLHF
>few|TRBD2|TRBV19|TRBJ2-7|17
TGTGCCAGTAGTCCCCGGAGCCCTAGCGGGAGGGCCTACGAGCAGTACTTC
CASSPRSPSGRAYEQYF
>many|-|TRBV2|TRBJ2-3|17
TGTGCCAGCAGTGAAGAAGGAGGGGGGCCTAGCACAGATACGCAGTATTTT
CASSEEGGGPSTDTQYF
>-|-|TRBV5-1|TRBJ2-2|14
TGCGCCAGCAGCACGACAGAGAACACCGGGGAGCTGTTTTTT
CASSTTENTGELFF
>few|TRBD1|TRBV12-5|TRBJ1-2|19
TGTGCTAGTGGTCCCAAAATTCGACAGGGCGGCGAGAATGGCTATGGCTACACCTTC
CASGPKIRQGGENGYGYTF
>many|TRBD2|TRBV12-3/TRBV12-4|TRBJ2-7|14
TGTGCCAGCACCCGAGCGGGGGGGAGGTACGAGCAGTACTTC
CASTRAGGRYEQYF
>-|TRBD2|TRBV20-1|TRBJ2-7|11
TGCAGCCTAGCGGGACCAATCGAGCAGTACTTC
CSLAGPIEQYF
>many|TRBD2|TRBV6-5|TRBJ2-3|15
TGTGCCAGCAGTTACGCGGGGGGAGGGACAGATACGCAGTATTTT
CASSYAGGGTDTQYF
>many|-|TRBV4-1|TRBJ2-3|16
TGCGCCAGCAGCCAAGATGCCGGTGGGCTCACAGATACGCAGTATTTT
CASSQDAGGLTDTQYF
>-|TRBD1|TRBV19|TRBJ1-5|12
TGTGCCAGCATGACAGGGAATCAGCCCCAGCATTTT
CASMTGNQPQHF